A single sample is the source of the 3 T cell receptor beta chains below, sequenced in a study of blood T cells in healthy people across ages. Primers used in a second PCR of about 6 to 11 cycles were a sample-barcoded 5' primer and a J-beta primer mix. TCRdb processed the 5' RACE reads anew with MiXCR; each CDR3 protein has one entry. Altogether about 1,400,000 distinct CDR3 sequences are present, 59% being singletons, with the ten largest covering approximately 7%. Specimen: blood. These receptors were collected from a man between 18 and 35 years old in good health.

V is TRBV20-1 and J is TRBJ2-7; no clear D. CDR3 length equals 12 residues. CDR1 DFQATT and CDR2 SNEGSKA come from the germline V gene (reference sequence). Trimming removed 0 bases at V and 2 bases at J, with 5 bases between. Here the CDR3 reads CSARDAAYEQYF. The CDR3 DNA sequence: TGCAGTGCTAGAGATGCGGCCTACGAGCAGTACTTC.

This chain joins TRBV12-5 and TRBJ1-5; 7 nucleotides align to TRBD1. Germline loops: CDR1 LGHNT, CDR2 FRNRAP. Losses at the gene ends were 6 bases for V and 5 bases for J; bases not matched to a gene: 4. This CDR3 is built from 13 residues. For the CDR3, the DNA is TGTGCTAGTGGACGGGACAGCTATCAGCCCCAGCATTTT. This translates into CASGRDSYQPQHF.

In DNA, the CDR3 is TGTGCCAGCAGTCCAAAAGGCCAGGCATACACAGATACGCAGTATTTT. This translates into CASSPKGQAYTDTQYF. The chain recombines TRBV6-1 with TRBJ2-3; D is unclear. Germline V gene sequence: CDR1 MNHNS, CDR2 SASEGT. The CDR3 runs 16 residues. V was trimmed by 5 bases and J by 2 bases, leaving 17 bases between them.